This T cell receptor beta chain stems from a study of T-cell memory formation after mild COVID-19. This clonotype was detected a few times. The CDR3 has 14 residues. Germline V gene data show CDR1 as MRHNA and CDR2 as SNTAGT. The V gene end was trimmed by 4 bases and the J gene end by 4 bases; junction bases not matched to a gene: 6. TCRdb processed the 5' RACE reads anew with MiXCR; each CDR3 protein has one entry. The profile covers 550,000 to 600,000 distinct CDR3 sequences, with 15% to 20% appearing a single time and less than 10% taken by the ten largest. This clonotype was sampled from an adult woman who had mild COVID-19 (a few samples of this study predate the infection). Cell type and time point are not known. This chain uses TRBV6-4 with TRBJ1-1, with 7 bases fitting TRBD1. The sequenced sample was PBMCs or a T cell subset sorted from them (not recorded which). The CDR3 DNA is TGTGCCAGCAGTGCCCTACAGGGGTCCACTGAAGCTTTCTTT. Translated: CASSALQGSTEAFF.